This T cell receptor beta chain appears in the sequencing data of a study of T cells after posttransplantation cyclophosphamide. Whole-study results and caveats: Later blood repertoires were often dominated by clones from the donor CD8+ memory compartment. Recipient CMV seropositivity and CMV reactivation strongly tracked TRB clonality. Skin or GI-infiltrating T cells shared few TRB sequences with blood.

About this clone itself: The target antigen is unknown.

Sequencing used immunoSEQ multiplex PCR; TCRdb keeps in-frame clones, though not all of them. The repertoire holds roughly 17,000 clones, with 75% to 80% as singletons. Cyclophosphamide on days +3 and +4 followed busulfan-fludarabine conditioning and a marrow graft. Sequences were derived from CD8+ T cells sorted from PBMCs, sampled roughly 2,000 days after a stem cell transplant with posttransplant cyclophosphamide. This clonotype was sampled from a female patient aged 40 to 55 who received an allogeneic stem cell transplant from a related donor, was CMV-positive, and had no GVHD. The graft donor may be the source of some T cells.

CDR3 nucleotide sequence: TGTGCCAGCAGCCCTGGGACACCATACGAGCAGTACTTC. This gives the protein CASSPGTPYEQYF. This chain joins TRBV5-4 and TRBJ2-7; D possibly corresponds to TRBD1 (6 bases). V dropped 4 bases and J dropped 4 bases, with 12 bases sitting between them. The CDR3 runs to 13 residues. Germline assignment: CDR1 SGHNT and CDR2 YYREEE (reference sequence). Full variable domain (outside the CDR3, taken from reference TRBV5-4 and TRBJ2-7): ETGVTQSPTHLIKTRGQQVTLRCSSQSGHNTVSWYQQALGQGPQFIFQYYREEENGRGNFPPRFSGLQFPNYSSELNVNALELDDSALYLCASSPGTPYEQYFGPGTRLTVT.